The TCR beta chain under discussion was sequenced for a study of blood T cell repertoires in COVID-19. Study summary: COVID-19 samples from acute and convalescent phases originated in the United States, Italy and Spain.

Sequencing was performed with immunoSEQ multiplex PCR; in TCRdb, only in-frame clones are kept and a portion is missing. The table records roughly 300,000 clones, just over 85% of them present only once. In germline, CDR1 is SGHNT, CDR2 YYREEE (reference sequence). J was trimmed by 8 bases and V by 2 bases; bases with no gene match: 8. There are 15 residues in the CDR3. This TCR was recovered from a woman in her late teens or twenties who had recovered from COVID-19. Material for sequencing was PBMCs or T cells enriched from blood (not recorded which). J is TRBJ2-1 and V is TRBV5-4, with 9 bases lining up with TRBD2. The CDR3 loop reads CASSLLRTSGYEQFF. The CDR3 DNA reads TGTGCCAGCAGCTTACTTAGAACTAGCGGGTATGAGCAGTTCTTC.